The sequence of this T cell receptor (beta chain) was determined in a study of cytomegalovirus exposure and HLA in healthy donors. Findings of the study overall: The classifier reportedly diagnosed cytomegalovirus status with high specificity and sensitivity.

The PCR had 60 Vbeta and 13 Jbeta primers. Profiled with immunoSEQ multiplex PCR; TCRdb holds only in-frame clones, not every one. The data hold 100,000 to 150,000 clones, with about 84% observed a single time. As concerns this clone: Its antigen is as yet unknown.

Source material: PBMCs. This clonotype was sampled from a man between 40 and 49 years old in good health and CMV-seronegative.

CDR3: CASSQEGNRGTDTQYF. The DNA for the CDR3 is TGTGCCAGCAGCCAAGAGGGGAACAGGGGGACAGATACGCAGTATTTT. The chain employs TRBV4-2 and TRBJ2-3, with 8 positions matching TRBD1. The V gene's germline CDR1 is LGHNA and CDR2 YNFKEQ. V lost 0 bases, J lost 3 bases, and 5 bases stayed unmatched. CDR3 length: 16 residues.